This T cell receptor (beta chain) was sequenced for a study of T cell responses to AZD1222 COVID-19 vaccine. Study summary: Analysis merged second doses at about 4 or about 12 weeks. Study-wide findings and caveats: Baseline seropositivity characterized only 5 to 7 AZD1222 recipients. Regions 160-218 and 743-854 held dominance among vaccine-associated CD4 TCRs, which spanned spike. Mostly white British, mostly female donors; authors suggested clonal diversity may be underestimated.

V was cut by 0 bases and J by 1 base, with 4 bases left in between. Germline CDR1 is SGDLS and CDR2 is YYNGEE. This CDR3 is built from 13 residues. Measured with immunoSEQ multiplex PCR; TCRdb has only the in-frame clones, and not every one. The table has 68,000 or so clones, about 80% seen once. For this clone: As yet, its antigen is unknown.

The V call is TRBV9, the J call TRBJ1-1; D gene uncertain. This clonotype was sampled from an adult in good health. The sequencing here drew on peripheral blood, taken on day 0 of AZD1222 vaccination. The CDR3 sequence: CASSVGANTEAFF. CDR3 sequence (DNA): TGTGCCAGCAGCGTAGGTGCGAACACTGAAGCTTTCTTT.